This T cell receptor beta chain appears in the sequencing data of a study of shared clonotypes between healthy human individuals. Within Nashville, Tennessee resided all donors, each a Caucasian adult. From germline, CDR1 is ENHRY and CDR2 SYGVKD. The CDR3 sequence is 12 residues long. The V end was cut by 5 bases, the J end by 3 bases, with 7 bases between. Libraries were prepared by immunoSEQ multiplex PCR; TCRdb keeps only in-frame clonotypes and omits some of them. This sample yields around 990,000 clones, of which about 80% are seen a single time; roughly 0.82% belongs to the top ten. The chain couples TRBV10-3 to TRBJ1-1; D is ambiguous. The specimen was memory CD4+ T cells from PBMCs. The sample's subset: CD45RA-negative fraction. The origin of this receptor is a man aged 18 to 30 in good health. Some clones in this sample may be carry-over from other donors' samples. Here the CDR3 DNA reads TGTGCCATCAGTCAGTTTGACACTGAAGCTTTCTTT. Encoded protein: CAISQFDTEAFF.